This T cell receptor (beta chain) was identified during a study of cytomegalovirus exposure and HLA in healthy donors. Across the whole study: Most donors, 81% of a few hundred genotyped, fell in the Caucasian-associated ancestry cluster.

PCR was performed using 60 Vbeta and 13 Jbeta primers. Assay: immunoSEQ multiplex PCR; the TCRdb copy retains only in-frame clones and omits some. This table holds under 250,000 clones, over 80% found once. Whole-study results and caveats: HLA-A and HLA-B allele assignments for most subjects were reportedly predicted accurately using TCR beta sequences.

With V trimmed by 6 bases and J by 1 base, 6 bases remained unmatched. Germline CDR1 LNHDA, CDR2 SQIVND (reference sequence). This CDR3 contains 14 residues. As for this clone: Antigen unknown.

The V and J genes are TRBV19 and TRBJ2-7; TRBD1 agrees at 7 bases. The sample taken for sequencing was PBMCs. The sequence was obtained from a boy aged 2 to 9 in good health and CMV-seronegative. CDR3 bases: TGTGCCAGTAGAAACGACAGGGCTTCCTACGAGCAGTACTTC. Translating it yields CASRNDRASYEQYF.